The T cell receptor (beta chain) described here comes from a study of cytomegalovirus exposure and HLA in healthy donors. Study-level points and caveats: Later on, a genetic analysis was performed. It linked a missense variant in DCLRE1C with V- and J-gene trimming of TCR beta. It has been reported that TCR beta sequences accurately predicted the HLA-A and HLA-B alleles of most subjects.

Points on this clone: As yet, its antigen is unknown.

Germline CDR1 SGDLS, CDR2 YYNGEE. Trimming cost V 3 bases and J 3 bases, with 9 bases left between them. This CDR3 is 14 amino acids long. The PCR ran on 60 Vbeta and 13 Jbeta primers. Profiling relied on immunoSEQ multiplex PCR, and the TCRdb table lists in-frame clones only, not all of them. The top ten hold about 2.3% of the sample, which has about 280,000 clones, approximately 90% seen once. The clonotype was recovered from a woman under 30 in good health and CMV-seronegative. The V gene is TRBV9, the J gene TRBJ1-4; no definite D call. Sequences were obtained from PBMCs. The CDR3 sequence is CASSGHSSNEKLFF. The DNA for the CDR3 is TGTGCCAGCAGCGGGCACAGCTCTAATGAAAAACTGTTTTTT. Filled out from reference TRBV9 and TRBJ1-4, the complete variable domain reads DSGVTQTPKHLITATGQRVTLRCSPRSGDLSVYWYQQSLDQGLQFLIQYYNGEERAKGNILERFSAQQFPDLHSELNLSSLELGDSALYFCASSGHSSNEKLFFGSGTQLSVL.